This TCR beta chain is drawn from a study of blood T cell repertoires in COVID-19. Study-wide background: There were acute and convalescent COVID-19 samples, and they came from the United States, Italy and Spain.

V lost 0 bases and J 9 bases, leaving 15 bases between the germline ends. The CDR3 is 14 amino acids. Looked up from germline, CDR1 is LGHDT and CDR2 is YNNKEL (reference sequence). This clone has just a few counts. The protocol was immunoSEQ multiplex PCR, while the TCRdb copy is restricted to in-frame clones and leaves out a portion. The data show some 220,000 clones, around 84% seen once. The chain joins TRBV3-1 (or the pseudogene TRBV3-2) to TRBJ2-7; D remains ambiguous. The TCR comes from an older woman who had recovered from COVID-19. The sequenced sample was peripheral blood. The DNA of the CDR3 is TGTGCCAGCAGCCAAGAACCCCGCCTCCGGAGGCAGTACTTC. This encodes CASSQEPRLRRQYF.